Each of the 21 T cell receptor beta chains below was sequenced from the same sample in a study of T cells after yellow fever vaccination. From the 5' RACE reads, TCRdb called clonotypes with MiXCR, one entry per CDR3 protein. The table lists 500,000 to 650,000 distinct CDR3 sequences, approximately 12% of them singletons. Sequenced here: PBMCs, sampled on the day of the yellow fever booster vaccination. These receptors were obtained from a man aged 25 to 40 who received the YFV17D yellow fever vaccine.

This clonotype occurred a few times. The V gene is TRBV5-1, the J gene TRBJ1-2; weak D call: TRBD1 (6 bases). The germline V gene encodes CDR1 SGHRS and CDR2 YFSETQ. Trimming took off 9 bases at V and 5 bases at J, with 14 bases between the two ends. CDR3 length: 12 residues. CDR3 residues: CAIWTADYGYTF. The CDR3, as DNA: TGCGCCATCTGGACAGCAGATTATGGCTACACCTTC.

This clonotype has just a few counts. The CDR3 DNA is TGTGCCAGCAGCGACGGACTAGCGGGAGGGCCTAGCGGGGAGCTGTTTTTT. Translated: CASSDGLAGGPSGELFF. The J gene is TRBJ2-2, the V gene TRBV7-3; 15 positions match TRBD2. Looked up from germline, CDR1 is SGHTA and CDR2 is FQGTGA. Trimming removed 5 bases from V and 7 bases from J; junction bases left unmatched: 8. The CDR3 consists of 17 residues.

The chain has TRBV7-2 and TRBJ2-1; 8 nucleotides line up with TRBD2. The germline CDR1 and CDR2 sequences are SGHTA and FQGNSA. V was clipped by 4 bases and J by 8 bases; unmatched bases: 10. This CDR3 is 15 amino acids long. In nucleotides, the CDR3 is TGTGCCAGCAGCTCACTCCGGGGACTAGGAGATGAGCAGTTCTTC. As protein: CASSSLRGLGDEQFF.

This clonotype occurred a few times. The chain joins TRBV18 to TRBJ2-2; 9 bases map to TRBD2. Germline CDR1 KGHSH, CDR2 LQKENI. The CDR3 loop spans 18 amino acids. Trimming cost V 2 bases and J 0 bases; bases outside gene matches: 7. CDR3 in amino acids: CASSPVSLAGTNTGELFF. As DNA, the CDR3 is TGTGCCAGCTCACCAGTGTCACTAGCGGGCACGAACACCGGGGAGCTGTTTTTT.

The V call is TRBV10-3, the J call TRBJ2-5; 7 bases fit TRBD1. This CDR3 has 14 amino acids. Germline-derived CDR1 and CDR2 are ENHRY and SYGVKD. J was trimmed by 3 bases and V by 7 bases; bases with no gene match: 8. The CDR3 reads CAIKRDSTKETQYF. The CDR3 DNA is TGTGCCATCAAACGGGACAGCACTAAAGAGACCCAGTACTTC.

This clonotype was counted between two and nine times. The CDR3 sequence: CSVEQGYEQYF. The DNA for the CDR3 is TGCAGCGTTGAACAGGGGTACGAGCAGTACTTC. This chain connects TRBV29-1 to TRBJ2-7; D may be TRBD1 (6 bases). The CDR3 extends over 11 amino acids. V gave up 2 bases and J gave up 4 bases, with 6 bases separating them. Germline lookup yields CDR1 SQVTM and CDR2 ANQGSEA.

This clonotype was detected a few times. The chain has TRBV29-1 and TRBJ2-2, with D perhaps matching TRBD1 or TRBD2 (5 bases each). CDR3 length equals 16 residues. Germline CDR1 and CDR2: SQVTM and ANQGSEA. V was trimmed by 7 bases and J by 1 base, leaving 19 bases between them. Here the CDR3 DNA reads TGCAGCGGGGCCGCTCCCGGGACCCAGAACACCGGGGAGCTGTTTTTT. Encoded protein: CSGAAPGTQNTGELFF.

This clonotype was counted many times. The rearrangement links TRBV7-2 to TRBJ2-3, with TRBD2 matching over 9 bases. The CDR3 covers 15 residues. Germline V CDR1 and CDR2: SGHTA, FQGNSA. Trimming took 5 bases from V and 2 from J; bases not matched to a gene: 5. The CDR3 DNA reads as TGTGCCAGCAGCCCCGCGGGAGGGCCCACAGATACGCAGTATTTT. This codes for CASSPAGGPTDTQYF.

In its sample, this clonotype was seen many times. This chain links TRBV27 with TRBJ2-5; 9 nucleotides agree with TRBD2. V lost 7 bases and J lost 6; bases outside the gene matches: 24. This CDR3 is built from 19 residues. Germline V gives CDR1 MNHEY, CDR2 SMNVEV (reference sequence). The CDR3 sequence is CASTTSDGLGREGKKTQYF. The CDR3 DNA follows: TGTGCCAGCACAACATCGGACGGCCTCGGGCGGGAGGGGAAAAAGACCCAGTACTTC.

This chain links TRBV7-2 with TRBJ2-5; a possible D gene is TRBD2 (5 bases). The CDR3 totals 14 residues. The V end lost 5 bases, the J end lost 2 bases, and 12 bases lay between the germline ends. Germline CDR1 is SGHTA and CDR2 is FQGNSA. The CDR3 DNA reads TGTGCCAGCAGCGGAGGTCGGTCGCAAGAGACCCAGTACTTC. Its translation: CASSGGRSQETQYF.

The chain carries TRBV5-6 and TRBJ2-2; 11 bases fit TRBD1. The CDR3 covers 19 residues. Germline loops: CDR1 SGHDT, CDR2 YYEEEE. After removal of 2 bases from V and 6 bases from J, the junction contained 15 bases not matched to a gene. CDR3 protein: CASSFYRDRGNGGAGELFF. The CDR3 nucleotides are TGTGCCAGCAGCTTTTACCGGGACAGGGGGAATGGAGGGGCCGGGGAGCTGTTTTTT.

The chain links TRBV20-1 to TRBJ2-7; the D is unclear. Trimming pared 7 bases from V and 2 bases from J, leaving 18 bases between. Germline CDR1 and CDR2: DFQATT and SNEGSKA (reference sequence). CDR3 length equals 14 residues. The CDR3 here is CSVRRRDMTYEQYF. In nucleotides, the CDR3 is TGCAGTGTCAGGCGTCGAGACATGACCTACGAGCAGTACTTC.

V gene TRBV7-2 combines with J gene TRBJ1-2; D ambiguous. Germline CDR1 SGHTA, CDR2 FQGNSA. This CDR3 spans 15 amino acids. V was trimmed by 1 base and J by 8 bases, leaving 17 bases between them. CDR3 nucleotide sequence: TGTGCCAGCAGCTTAGTAGGTTCTTTATCGAGAGGCTACACCTTC. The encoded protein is CASSLVGSLSRGYTF.

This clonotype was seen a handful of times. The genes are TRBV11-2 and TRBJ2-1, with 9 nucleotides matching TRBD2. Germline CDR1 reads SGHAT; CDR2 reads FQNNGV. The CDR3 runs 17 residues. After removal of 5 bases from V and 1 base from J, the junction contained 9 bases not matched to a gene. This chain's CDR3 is CASSPLAGVDSYNEQFF. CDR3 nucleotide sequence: TGTGCCAGCAGCCCGTTAGCGGGAGTTGATTCCTACAATGAGCAGTTCTTC.

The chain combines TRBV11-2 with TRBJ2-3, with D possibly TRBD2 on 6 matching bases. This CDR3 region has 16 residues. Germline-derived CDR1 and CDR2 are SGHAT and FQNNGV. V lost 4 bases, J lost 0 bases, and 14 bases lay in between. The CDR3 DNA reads TGTGCCAGCAGCTACGTGCCTGGGACTAGCACAGATACGCAGTATTTT. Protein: CASSYVPGTSTDTQYF.

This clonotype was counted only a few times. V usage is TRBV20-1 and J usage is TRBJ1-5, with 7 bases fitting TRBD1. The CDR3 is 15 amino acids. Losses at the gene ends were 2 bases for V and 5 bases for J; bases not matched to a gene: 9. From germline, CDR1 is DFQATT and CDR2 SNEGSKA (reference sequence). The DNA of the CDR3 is TGCAGTGCTAGATCCTTAGGGGGCGCGGATCAGCCCCAGCATTTT. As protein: CSARSLGGADQPQHF.

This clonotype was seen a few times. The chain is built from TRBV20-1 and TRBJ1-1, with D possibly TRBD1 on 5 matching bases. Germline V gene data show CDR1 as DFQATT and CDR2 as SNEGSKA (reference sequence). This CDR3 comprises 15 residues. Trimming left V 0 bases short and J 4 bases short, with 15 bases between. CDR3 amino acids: CSARDGFRGSTEAFF. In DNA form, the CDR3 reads TGCAGTGCTAGAGATGGGTTTCGGGGGAGCACTGAAGCTTTCTTT.

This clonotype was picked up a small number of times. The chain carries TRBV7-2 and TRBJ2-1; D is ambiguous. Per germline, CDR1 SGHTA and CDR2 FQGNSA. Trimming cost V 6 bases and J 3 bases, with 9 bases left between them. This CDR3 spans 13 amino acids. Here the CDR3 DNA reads TGTGCCAGCAGGCAAACACGCTACAATGAGCAGTTCTTC. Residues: CASRQTRYNEQFF.

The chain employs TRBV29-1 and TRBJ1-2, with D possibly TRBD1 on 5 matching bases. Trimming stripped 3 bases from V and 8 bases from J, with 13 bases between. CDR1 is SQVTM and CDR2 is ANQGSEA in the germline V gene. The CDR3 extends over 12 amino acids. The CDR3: CSVEQGANGYTF. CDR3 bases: TGCAGCGTTGAGCAAGGGGCTAACGGCTACACCTTC.

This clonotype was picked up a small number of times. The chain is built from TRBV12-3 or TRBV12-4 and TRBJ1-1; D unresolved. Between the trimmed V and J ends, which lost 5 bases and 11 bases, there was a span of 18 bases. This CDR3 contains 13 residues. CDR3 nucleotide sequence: TGTGCCAGCAGTGCCTACTTCGTGGCCCCCGCTTTCTTT. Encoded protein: CASSAYFVAPAFF.

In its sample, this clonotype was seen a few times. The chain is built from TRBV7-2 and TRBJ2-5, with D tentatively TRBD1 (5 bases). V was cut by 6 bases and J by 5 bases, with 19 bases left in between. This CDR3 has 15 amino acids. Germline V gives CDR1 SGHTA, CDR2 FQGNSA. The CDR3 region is CASSESLVRGETQYF. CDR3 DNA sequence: TGTGCCAGCAGTGAGTCCTTAGTAAGGGGTGAGACCCAGTACTTC. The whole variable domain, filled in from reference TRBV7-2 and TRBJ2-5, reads GAGVSQSPSNKVTEKGKDVELRCDPISGHTALYWYRQSLGQGLEFLIYFQGNSAPDKSGLPSDRFSAERTGGSVSTLTIQRTQQEDSAVYLCASSESLVRGETQYFGPGTRLLVL.